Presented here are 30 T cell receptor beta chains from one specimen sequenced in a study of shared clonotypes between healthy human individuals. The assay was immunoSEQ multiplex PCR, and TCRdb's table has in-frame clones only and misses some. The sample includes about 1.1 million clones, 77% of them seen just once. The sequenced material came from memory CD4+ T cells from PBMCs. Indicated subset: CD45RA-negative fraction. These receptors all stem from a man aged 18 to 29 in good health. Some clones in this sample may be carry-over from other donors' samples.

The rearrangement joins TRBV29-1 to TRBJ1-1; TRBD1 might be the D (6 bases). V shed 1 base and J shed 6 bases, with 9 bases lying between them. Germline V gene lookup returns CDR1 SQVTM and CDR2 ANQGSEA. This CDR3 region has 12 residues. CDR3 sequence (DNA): TGCAGCGTTGAAGCGCAGGGGCCTGAAGCTTTCTTT. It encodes CSVEAQGPEAFF.

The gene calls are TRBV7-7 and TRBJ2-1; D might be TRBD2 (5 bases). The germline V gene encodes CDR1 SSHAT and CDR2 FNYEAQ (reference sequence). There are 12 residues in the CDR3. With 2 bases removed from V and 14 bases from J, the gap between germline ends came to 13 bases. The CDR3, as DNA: TGTGCCAGCAGCTTATCAGCGGAACTGGAGTTCTTC. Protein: CASSLSAELEFF.

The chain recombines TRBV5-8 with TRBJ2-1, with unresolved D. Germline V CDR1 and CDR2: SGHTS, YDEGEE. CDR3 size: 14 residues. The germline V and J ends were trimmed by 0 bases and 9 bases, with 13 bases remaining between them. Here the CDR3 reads CASSLGVIAREQFF. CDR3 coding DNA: TGTGCCAGCAGCTTGGGTGTAATAGCTCGTGAGCAGTTCTTC.

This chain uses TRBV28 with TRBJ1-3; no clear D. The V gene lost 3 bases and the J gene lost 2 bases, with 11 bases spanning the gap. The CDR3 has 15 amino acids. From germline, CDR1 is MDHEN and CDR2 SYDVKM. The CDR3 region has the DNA TGTGCCAGCAGTTTGGGGAAAAGAGCTGGAAACACCATATATTTT. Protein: CASSLGKRAGNTIYF.

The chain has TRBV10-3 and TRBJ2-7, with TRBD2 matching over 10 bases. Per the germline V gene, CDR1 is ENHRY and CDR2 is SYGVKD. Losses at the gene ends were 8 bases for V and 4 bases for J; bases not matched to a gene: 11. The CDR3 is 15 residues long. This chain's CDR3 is CAIGAGASGSYEQYF. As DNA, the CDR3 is TGTGCCATCGGGGCTGGGGCTAGCGGGAGTTACGAGCAGTACTTC.

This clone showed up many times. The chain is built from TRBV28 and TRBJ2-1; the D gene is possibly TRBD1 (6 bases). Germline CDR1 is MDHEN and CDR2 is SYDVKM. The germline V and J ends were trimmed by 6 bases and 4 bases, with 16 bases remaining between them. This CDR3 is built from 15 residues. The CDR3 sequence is CASSPGTGTYNEQFF. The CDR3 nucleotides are TGTGCCAGCAGCCCCGGGACCGGGACATACAATGAGCAGTTCTTC.

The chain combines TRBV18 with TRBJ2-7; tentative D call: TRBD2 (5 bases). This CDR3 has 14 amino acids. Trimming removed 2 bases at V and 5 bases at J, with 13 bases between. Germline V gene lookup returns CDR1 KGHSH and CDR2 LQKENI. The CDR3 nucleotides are TGTGCCAGCTCACCATTTAGGATCGGGGACGAGCAGTACTTC. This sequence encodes CASSPFRIGDEQYF.

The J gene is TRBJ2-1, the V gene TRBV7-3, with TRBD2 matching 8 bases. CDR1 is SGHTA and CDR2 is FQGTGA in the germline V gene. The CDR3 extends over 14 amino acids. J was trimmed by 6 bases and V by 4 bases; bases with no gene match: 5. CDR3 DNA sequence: TGTGCCAGCAGCTCCCTCAGCGGGAGCAATGAGCAGTTCTTC. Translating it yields CASSSLSGSNEQFF.

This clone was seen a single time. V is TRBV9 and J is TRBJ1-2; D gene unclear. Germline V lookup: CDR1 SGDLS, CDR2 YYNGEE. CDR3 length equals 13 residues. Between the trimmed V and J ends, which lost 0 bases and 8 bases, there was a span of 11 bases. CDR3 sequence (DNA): TGTGCCAGCAGCGTAGCCGGAGGGATGGGCTACACCTTC. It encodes CASSVAGGMGYTF. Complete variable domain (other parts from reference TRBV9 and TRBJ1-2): DSGVTQTPKHLITATGQRVTLRCSPRSGDLSVYWYQQSLDQGLQFLIQYYNGEERAKGNILERFSAQQFPDLHSELNLSSLELGDSALYFCASSVAGGMGYTFGSGTRLTVV.

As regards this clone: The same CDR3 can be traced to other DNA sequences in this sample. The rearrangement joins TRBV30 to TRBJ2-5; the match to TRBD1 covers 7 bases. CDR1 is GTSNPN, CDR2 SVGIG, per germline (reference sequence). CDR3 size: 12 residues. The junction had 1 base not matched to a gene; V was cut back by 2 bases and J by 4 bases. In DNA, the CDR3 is TGTGCCTGGAGTAGGGGGCGAGAGACCCAGTACTTC. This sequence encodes CAWSRGRETQYF.

The CDR3 reads CASSLDGLAGGGEQFF. The CDR3 nucleotides read TGTGCCAGCAGCTTGGATGGACTAGCGGGAGGTGGGGAGCAGTTCTTC. The chain joins TRBV5-4 to TRBJ2-1, with 14 nucleotides matching TRBD2. After removal of 0 bases from V and 10 bases from J, the junction contained 6 bases not matched to a gene. Looked up from germline, CDR1 is SGHNT and CDR2 is YYREEE (reference sequence). This CDR3 is 16 amino acids long. The whole variable domain, remainder taken from reference TRBV5-4 and TRBJ2-1, is ETGVTQSPTHLIKTRGQQVTLRCSSQSGHNTVSWYQQALGQGPQFIFQYYREEENGRGNFPPRFSGLQFPNYSSELNVNALELDDSALYLCASSLDGLAGGGEQFFGPGTRLTVL.

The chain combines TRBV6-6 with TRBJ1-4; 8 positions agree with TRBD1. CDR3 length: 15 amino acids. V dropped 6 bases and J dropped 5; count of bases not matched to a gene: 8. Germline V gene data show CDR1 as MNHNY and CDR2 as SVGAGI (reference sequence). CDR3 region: CASSRSTGVNEKLFF. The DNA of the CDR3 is TGTGCCAGCAGCCGGTCGACAGGGGTAAATGAAAAACTGTTTTTT.

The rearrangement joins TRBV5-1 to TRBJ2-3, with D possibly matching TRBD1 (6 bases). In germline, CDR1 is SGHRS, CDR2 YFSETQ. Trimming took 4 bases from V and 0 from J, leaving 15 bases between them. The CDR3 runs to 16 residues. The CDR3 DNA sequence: TGCGCCAGCAGCCCCGGACAGTCTCAGAGCACAGATACGCAGTATTTT. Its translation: CASSPGQSQSTDTQYF. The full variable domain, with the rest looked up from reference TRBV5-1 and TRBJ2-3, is KAGVTQTPRYLIKTRGQQVTLSCSPISGHRSVSWYQQTPGQGLQFLFEYFSETQRNKGNFPGRFSGRQFSNSRSEMNVSTLELGDSALYLCASSPGQSQSTDTQYFGPGTRLTVL.

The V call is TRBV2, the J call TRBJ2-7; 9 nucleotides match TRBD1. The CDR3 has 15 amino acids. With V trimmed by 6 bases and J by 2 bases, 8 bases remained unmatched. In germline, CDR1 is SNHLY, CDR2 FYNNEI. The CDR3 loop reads CASRIRTGAPYEQYF. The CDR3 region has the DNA TGTGCCAGCAGGATACGGACAGGGGCTCCCTACGAGCAGTACTTC.

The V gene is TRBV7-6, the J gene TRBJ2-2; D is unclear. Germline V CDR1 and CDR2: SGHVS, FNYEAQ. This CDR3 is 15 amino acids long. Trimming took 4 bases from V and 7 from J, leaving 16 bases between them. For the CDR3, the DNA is TGTGCCAGCAGCTCACGAAGGAGTTGGGTCGGGGAGCTGTTTTTT. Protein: CASSSRRSWVGELFF.

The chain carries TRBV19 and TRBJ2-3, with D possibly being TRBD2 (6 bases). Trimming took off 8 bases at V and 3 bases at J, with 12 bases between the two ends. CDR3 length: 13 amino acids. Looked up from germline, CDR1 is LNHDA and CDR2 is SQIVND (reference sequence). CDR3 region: CASGWTNTDTQYF. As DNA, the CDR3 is TGTGCCAGTGGGTGGACTAATACAGATACGCAGTATTTT. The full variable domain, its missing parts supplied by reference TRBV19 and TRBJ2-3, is DGGITQSPKYLFRKEGQNVTLSCEQNLNHDAMYWYRQDPGQGLRLIYYSQIVNDFQKGDIAEGYSVSREKKESFPLTVTSAQKNPTAFYLCASGWTNTDTQYFGPGTRLTVL.

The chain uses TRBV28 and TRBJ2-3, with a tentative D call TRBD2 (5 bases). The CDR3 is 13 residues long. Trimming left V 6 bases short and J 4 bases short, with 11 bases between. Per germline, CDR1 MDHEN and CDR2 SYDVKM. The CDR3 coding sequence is TGTGCCAGCAGAGGAGGATCGGCAGATACGCAGTATTTT. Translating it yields CASRGGSADTQYF.

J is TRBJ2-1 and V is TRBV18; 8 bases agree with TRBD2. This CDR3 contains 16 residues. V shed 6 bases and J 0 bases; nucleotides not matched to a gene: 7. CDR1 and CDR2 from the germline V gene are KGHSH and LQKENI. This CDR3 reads CASSAGLAGSYNEQFF. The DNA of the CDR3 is TGTGCCAGCTCTGCCGGACTAGCAGGCTCCTACAATGAGCAGTTCTTC. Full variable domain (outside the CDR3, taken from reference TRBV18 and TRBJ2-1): NAGVMQNPRHLVRRRGQEARLRCSPMKGHSHVYWYRQLPEEGLKFMVYLQKENIIDESGMPKERFSAEFPKEGPSILRIQQVVRGDSAAYFCASSAGLAGSYNEQFFGPGTRLTVL.

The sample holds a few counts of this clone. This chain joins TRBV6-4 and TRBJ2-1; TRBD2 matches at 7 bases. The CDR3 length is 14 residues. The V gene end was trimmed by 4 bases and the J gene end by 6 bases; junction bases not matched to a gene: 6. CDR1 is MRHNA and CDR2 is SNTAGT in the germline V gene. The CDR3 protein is CASSVAGEFNEQFF. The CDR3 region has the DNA TGTGCCAGCAGTGTGGCGGGAGAGTTCAATGAGCAGTTCTTC.

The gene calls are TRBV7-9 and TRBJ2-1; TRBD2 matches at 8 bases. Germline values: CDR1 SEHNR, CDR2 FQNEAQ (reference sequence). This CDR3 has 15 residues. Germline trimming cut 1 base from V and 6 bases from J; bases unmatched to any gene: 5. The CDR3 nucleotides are TGTGCCAGCAGCTTAGAATCCGGGAGGGCCAATGAGCAGTTCTTC. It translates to CASSLESGRANEQFF.

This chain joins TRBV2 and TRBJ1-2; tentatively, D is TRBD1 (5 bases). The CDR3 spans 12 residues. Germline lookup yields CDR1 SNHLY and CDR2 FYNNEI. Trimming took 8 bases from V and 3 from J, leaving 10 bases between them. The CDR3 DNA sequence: TGTGCCAGCCGTCGGGGCGACTATGGCTACACCTTC. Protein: CASRRGDYGYTF.

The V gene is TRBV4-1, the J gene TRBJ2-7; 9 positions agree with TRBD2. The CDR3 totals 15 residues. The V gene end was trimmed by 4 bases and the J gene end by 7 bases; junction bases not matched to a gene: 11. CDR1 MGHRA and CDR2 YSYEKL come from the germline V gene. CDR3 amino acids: CASSPRAGGASEQYF. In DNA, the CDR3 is TGCGCCAGCAGCCCCCGAGCGGGAGGAGCAAGTGAGCAGTACTTC.

The CDR3 region is CASSLVQANYGYTF. In DNA, the CDR3 is TGTGCCAGCAGCTTGGTTCAAGCTAACTATGGCTACACCTTC. The chain couples TRBV5-6 to TRBJ1-2; D not certain. Germline CDR1 is SGHDT and CDR2 is YYEEEE. V dropped 0 bases and J dropped 0 bases, with 6 bases sitting between them. This CDR3 has 14 amino acids.

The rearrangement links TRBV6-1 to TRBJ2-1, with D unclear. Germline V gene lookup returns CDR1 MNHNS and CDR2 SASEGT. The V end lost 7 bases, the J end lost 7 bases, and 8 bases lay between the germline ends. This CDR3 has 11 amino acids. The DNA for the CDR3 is TGTGCCAGCACCGGAATTAATGAGCAGTTCTTC. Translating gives CASTGINEQFF.

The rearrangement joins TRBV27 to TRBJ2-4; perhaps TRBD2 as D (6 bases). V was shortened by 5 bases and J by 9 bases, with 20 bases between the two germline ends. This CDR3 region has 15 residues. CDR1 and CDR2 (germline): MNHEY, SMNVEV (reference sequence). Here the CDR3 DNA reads TGTGCCAGCAGTCCCAGAGCGCGGGGTCCTATCATTCAGTACTTC. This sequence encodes CASSPRARGPIIQYF.

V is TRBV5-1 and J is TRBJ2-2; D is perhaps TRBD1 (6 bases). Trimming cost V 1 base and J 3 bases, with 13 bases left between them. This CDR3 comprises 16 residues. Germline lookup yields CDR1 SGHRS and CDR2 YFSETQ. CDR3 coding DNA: TGCGCCAGCAGCTTGTCGGGCAGGGGACACACCGGGGAGCTGTTTTTT. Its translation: CASSLSGRGHTGELFF.

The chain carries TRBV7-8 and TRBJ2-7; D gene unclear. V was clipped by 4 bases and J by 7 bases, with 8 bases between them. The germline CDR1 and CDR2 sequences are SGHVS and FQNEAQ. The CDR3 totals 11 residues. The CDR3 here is CASSSREEQYF. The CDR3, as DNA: TGTGCCAGCAGCTCCCGAGAAGAGCAGTACTTC.

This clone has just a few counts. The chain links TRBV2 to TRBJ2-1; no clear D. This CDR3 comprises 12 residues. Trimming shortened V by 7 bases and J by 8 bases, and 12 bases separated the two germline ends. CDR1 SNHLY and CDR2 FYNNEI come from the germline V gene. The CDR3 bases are TGTGCCAGCACACTCACAGTCGATGAGCAGTTCTTC. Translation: CASTLTVDEQFF.

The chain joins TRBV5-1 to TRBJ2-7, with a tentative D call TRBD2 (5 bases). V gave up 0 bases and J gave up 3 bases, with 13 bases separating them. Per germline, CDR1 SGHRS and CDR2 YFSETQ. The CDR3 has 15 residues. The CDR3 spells CASSLGVGMFYEQYF. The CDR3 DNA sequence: TGCGCCAGCAGCTTGGGTGTCGGGATGTTCTACGAGCAGTACTTC.

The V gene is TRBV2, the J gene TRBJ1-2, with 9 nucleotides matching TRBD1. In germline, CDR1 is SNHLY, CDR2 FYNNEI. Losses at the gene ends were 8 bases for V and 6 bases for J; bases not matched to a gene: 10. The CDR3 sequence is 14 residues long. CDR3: CASGGTGNLDGYTF. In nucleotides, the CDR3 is TGTGCCAGCGGGGGGACAGGGAATTTAGATGGCTACACCTTC.